The table lists the clone carrying this T cell receptor (beta chain) with many counts. Its target is unknown. The data are from a study of T cell repertoires in cytomegalovirus infection. TCRdb itself ran the reads through MiXCR, one entry per CDR3 protein. The sample lists approximately 70,000 distinct CDR3 sequences, under 25% occurring once. The V gene's germline CDR1 is LGHNA and CDR2 YSLEER. The CDR3 contains 17 residues. With 0 bases clipped from V and 4 bases from J, the junction kept 8 bases outside the gene matches. What was sequenced was PBMCs, sequenced either directly or after in vitro stimulation (not recorded which). This receptor was taken from a human donor in good health (CMV status not recorded). Some clones in this sample may be carry-over from other donors' samples. The chain uses TRBV4-3 and TRBJ2-2; the match to TRBD2 covers 7 bases. The CDR3, as DNA: TGCGCCAGCAGCCAAGAAGGAGGGGTAGCGGGCACCGGGGAGCTGTTTTTT. Translating it yields CASSQEGGVAGTGELFF.